A single sample is the source of the 5 T cell receptor beta chains below, sequenced in a study of blood T cells in healthy people across ages. Next came a second PCR, run for about 7 to 11 cycles, which used a sample-barcoded 5' primer along with a J-beta primer mix. Using its own MiXCR run on the 5' RACE reads, TCRdb lists one record per CDR3 protein. This table has about 1,500,000 distinct CDR3 sequences, roughly 28% appearing once. Sequencing was done on a sample of blood. The source is a woman aged 25 to 39 in good health.

V gene TRBV20-1 combines with J gene TRBJ2-7; 7 nucleotides line up with TRBD1. The CDR3 loop spans 13 amino acids. Germline values: CDR1 DFQATT, CDR2 SNEGSKA (reference sequence). Trimming removed 1 base from V and 6 bases from J; junction bases left unmatched: 6. CDR3 sequence: CSARANRGSEQYF. The CDR3 region has the DNA TGCAGTGCTAGAGCCAACAGGGGTTCCGAGCAGTACTTC.

This clonotype was found a few times. This chain joins TRBV7-2 and TRBJ2-1; tentatively, D is TRBD2 (6 bases). Germline CDR1 reads SGHTA; CDR2 reads FQGNSA. The V gene lost 5 bases and the J gene lost 4 bases, with 18 bases spanning the gap. The CDR3 covers 16 residues. CDR3 coding DNA: TGTGCCAGCAGCCAAAATGGACTGGGGGGTTACAATGAGCAGTTCTTC. It yields the protein CASSQNGLGGYNEQFF.

This chain uses TRBV7-9 with TRBJ2-1; 15 bases align to TRBD2. The CDR3 spans 16 residues. The germline gives CDR1 SEHNR, CDR2 FQNEAQ (reference sequence). Trimming cost V 7 bases and J 7 bases; bases outside gene matches: 8. The CDR3 is CASTSMGLAGGNEQFF. The CDR3, as DNA: TGTGCCAGCACCTCCATGGGACTAGCGGGGGGTAATGAGCAGTTCTTC. Full variable domain (remainder filled in from reference TRBV7-9 and TRBJ2-1): DTGVSQNPRHKITKRGQNVTFRCDPISEHNRLYWYRQTLGQGPEFLTYFQNEAQLEKSRLLSDRFSAERPKGSFSTLEIQRTEQGDSAMYLCASTSMGLAGGNEQFFGPGTRLTVL.

The rearrangement uses TRBV20-1 and TRBJ1-2; possible D gene TRBD1, 6 bases. Germline V lookup: CDR1 DFQATT, CDR2 SNEGSKA (reference sequence). Deletions cut 0 bases from V and 0 bases from J, with 11 bases between. The length of the CDR3 is 15 residues. CDR3 sequence (DNA): TGCAGTGCTAGAGATCAAGGGGACACTAACTATGGCTACACCTTC. Protein sequence: CSARDQGDTNYGYTF.

As regards this clonotype: The junction shows a germline mismatch at one end, possibly a read error. J is TRBJ1-5 and V is TRBV24-1; D ambiguous. Germline CDR1 is KGHDR and CDR2 is SFDVKD. This CDR3 comprises 13 residues. CDR3 nucleotides: TGTGCCATCAACCTTTCCCGCAATCACCCCCAGCATTTT. The encoded protein is CAINLSRNHPQHF.